This entry lists 23 T cell receptor beta chains sequenced from one sample in a study of response to subunit inactivated influenza vaccine. MiXCR was run by TCRdb on the RT-PCR reads, yielding one entry per CDR3 protein. The data contain about 780,000 distinct CDR3 sequences, approximately 17% of them seen just once; the ten biggest clones take up approximately 10%. The material sequenced was PBMCs from blood, taken about 5 days after vaccination. All receptors derive from a man aged 50-59 years who received an inactivated influenza vaccine.

This clonotype has just a few counts. The chain has TRBV29-1 and TRBJ1-1; D call uncertain. V dropped 3 bases and J dropped 0 bases, with 14 bases sitting between them. Germline CDR1 reads SQVTM; CDR2 reads ANQGSEA. There are 15 residues in the CDR3. This CDR3 is CSVEYRVKVNTEAFF. The CDR3, as DNA: TGCAGCGTTGAGTATAGGGTTAAGGTGAACACTGAAGCTTTCTTT.

V is TRBV7-2 and J is TRBJ2-7; 10 bases are a match to TRBD1. The CDR3 loop spans 15 amino acids. V lost 4 bases to trimming and J lost 3 bases; unmatched junction nucleotides: 6. Germline CDR1 and CDR2: SGHTA and FQGNSA. In DNA, the CDR3 is TGTGCCAGCAGCTATCGACAGGGGGCCAACTACGAGCAGTACTTC. This sequence encodes CASSYRQGANYEQYF.

This clonotype was found a few times. The chain is built from TRBV12-3 or TRBV12-4 and TRBJ1-1; D unresolved. This CDR3 contains 11 residues. Trimming stripped 4 bases from V and 7 bases from J, with 7 bases between. The DNA for the CDR3 is TGTGCCAGCAGTTCTCGGGTTGAAGCTTTCTTT. Its protein is CASSSRVEAFF.

The J gene is TRBJ2-1, the V gene TRBV28; tentatively, D is TRBD2 (6 bases). The CDR3 runs to 15 residues. The germline V gene has CDR1 MDHEN and CDR2 SYDVKM. V was shortened by 6 bases and J by 5 bases, with 17 bases between the two germline ends. The CDR3, as DNA: TGTGCCAGCAGCCCGCCCGGAGGGCGTAACAATGAGCAGTTCTTC. Translation: CASSPPGGRNNEQFF.

This clonotype appeared a few times. CDR3 sequence (DNA): TGCGCCAGCAGTGAGTTCTCTGGGTCCTACAATGAGCAGTTCTTC. As protein: CASSEFSGSYNEQFF. The chain uses TRBV10-1 and TRBJ2-1; D is undetermined. The CDR3 length is 15 residues. In germline, CDR1 is WNHNN, CDR2 SYGVQD (reference sequence). Trimming took off 1 base at V and 1 base at J, with 8 bases between the two ends.

The chain links TRBV29-1 to TRBJ2-5; a possible D gene is TRBD2 (5 bases). Germline CDR1 reads SQVTM; CDR2 reads ANQGSEA. CDR3 size: 14 residues. V dropped 2 bases and J dropped 2 bases, with 12 bases sitting between them. The CDR3 protein is CSVETSSGQETQYF. The CDR3 DNA reads TGCAGCGTTGAAACAAGTTCGGGACAAGAGACCCAGTACTTC. The full variable domain, rest sourced from reference TRBV29-1 and TRBJ2-5, is SAVISQKPSRDICQRGTSLTIQCQVDSQVTMMFWYRQQPGQSLTLIATANQGSEATYESGFVIDKFPISRPNLTFSTLTVSNMSPEDSSIYLCSVETSSGQETQYFGPGTRLLVL.

The chain carries TRBV20-1 and TRBJ2-7; possibly TRBD2 for D (6 bases). CDR1 and CDR2 (germline): DFQATT, SNEGSKA (reference sequence). V gave up 0 bases and J gave up 6 bases, with 18 bases separating them. This CDR3 comprises 15 residues. The CDR3 loop is CSAREWDWSGREQYF. Written as DNA, the CDR3 is TGCAGTGCTAGAGAGTGGGACTGGTCCGGGCGCGAGCAGTACTTC.

This clonotype has just one count. V and J are TRBV7-3 and TRBJ2-3; TRBD2 agrees at 10 bases. The CDR3 length is 16 residues. Germline CDR1 is SGHTA and CDR2 is FQGTGA. Trimming at V came to 0 bases and at J to 3 bases, leaving 3 bases not matched to a gene. CDR3 sequence: CASSLTLAGETDTQYF. The DNA of the CDR3 is TGTGCCAGCAGCTTAACTCTAGCGGGAGAAACAGATACGCAGTATTTT.

This chain links TRBV29-1 with TRBJ2-4; D ambiguous. CDR1 is SQVTM and CDR2 is ANQGSEA in the germline V gene. Trimming removed 4 bases from V and 0 bases from J, with 7 bases in between. The CDR3 runs to 13 residues. In DNA, the CDR3 is TGCAGCGTTGTCCAGAGAGCCAAAAACATTCAGTACTTC. It encodes CSVVQRAKNIQYF.

The chain couples TRBV25-1 to TRBJ2-1; no clear D gene. Trimming stripped 11 bases from V and 1 base from J, with 15 bases between. This CDR3 region has 14 residues. CDR1 is MGHDK and CDR2 is SYGVNS in the germline V gene. In nucleotides, the CDR3 is TGTGCCTCCAGAGTTAAAAAATCCTACAATGAGCAGTTCTTC. Residues: CASRVKKSYNEQFF.

The chain's CDR3 is CASSPGGGATNEKLFF. CDR3 nucleotides: TGCGCCAGCAGCCCGGGCGGGGGAGCAACTAATGAAAAACTGTTTTTT. The chain carries TRBV4-1 and TRBJ1-4; possible D gene TRBD1, 5 bases. This CDR3 is 16 amino acids long. CDR1 and CDR2 (germline): MGHRA, YSYEKL. Between the trimmed V and J ends, which lost 4 bases and 0 bases, there was a span of 12 bases.

The rearrangement uses TRBV7-2 and TRBJ1-2, with 7 bases identical to TRBD1. This CDR3 has 15 residues. V shed 5 bases, J shed 0 bases, and the junction held 6 bases outside the gene matches. Germline CDR1 reads SGHTA; CDR2 reads FQGNSA. The CDR3 bases are TGTGCCAGCAGCCCAGGGGGACAGACTAACTATGGCTACACCTTC. This sequence encodes CASSPGGQTNYGYTF.

The gene calls are TRBV28 and TRBJ1-5, with D possibly being TRBD1 (5 bases). The germline V gene has CDR1 MDHEN and CDR2 SYDVKM. V lost 10 bases and J lost 7, with 14 bases in between. The CDR3 is made up of 12 amino acids. The CDR3 is CATSPWGQPQHF. CDR3 DNA: TGTGCCACCTCCCCATGGGGGCAGCCCCAGCATTTT.

This clonotype was seen many times. The genes are TRBV20-1 and TRBJ2-1; 9 nucleotides match TRBD1. CDR1 is DFQATT and CDR2 is SNEGSKA in the germline V gene (reference sequence). The trim removed 6 bases at V and 2 bases at J, leaving 17 bases unmatched. This CDR3 region has 18 residues. CDR3 in amino acids: CSATPGTGWPPPYNEQFF. CDR3 DNA: TGCAGTGCCACTCCCGGGACAGGGTGGCCTCCACCCTACAATGAGCAGTTCTTC.

In its sample, this clonotype was seen a few times. V gene TRBV28 combines with J gene TRBJ1-2, with D unresolved. Germline-derived CDR1 and CDR2 are MDHEN and SYDVKM. CDR3 length equals 12 residues. The V end was cut by 3 bases, the J end by 8 bases, with 10 bases between. The CDR3 region has the DNA TGTGCCAGCAGTTTGGGGAGCCTGGGCTACACCTTC. This translates into CASSLGSLGYTF.

This chain joins TRBV27 and TRBJ2-7; D may be TRBD2 (5 bases). V was clipped by 4 bases and J by 7 bases, with 14 bases between them. In germline, CDR1 is MNHEY, CDR2 SMNVEV (reference sequence). This CDR3 spans 13 amino acids. CDR3 loop: CASSSLRGAEQYF. The CDR3 DNA is TGTGCCAGCAGTTCCCTCCGGGGTGCGGAGCAGTACTTC.

This clonotype has just a few counts. This chain joins TRBV5-1 and TRBJ1-1; D gene uncertain. The CDR3 is made up of 15 amino acids. Germline V gives CDR1 SGHRS, CDR2 YFSETQ. V lost 0 bases, J lost 0 bases, and 9 bases lay in between. In DNA form, the CDR3 reads TGCGCCAGCAGCTTGGGCTCGGGATTGAACACTGAAGCTTTCTTT. Amino acid sequence: CASSLGSGLNTEAFF.

This CDR3 reads CASSLEAGDTEQFF. For the CDR3, the DNA is TGCGCCAGCAGCTTGGAGGCGGGAGATACTGAGCAGTTCTTC. V and J are TRBV5-1 and TRBJ2-1; 7 bases line up with TRBD2. There are 14 residues in the CDR3. The germline CDR1 and CDR2 sequences are SGHRS and YFSETQ. After removal of 0 bases from V and 9 bases from J, the junction contained 6 bases not matched to a gene.

This clonotype was seen ten or more times. This chain links TRBV29-1 with TRBJ2-7, with a possible D match to TRBD1 (6 bases). The germline CDR1 and CDR2 sequences are SQVTM and ANQGSEA. The V and J ends lost 7 bases and 4 bases respectively, with 11 bases between them. The CDR3 is 11 amino acids. This CDR3 is CSAEGGYEQYF. DNA of the CDR3: TGCAGCGCCGAAGGGGGTTACGAGCAGTACTTC.

The table lists this clonotype with a few counts. V is TRBV5-1 and J is TRBJ2-3, with 7 bases matching TRBD2. CDR3 length equals 15 residues. Trimming removed 5 bases from V and 5 bases from J; junction bases left unmatched: 11. Germline CDR1 reads SGHRS; CDR2 reads YFSETQ. The DNA for the CDR3 is TGCGCCAGCAGGCTCTTGCTAGCGGAACAAGATACGCAGTATTTT. Protein product: CASRLLLAEQDTQYF.

Ten or more counts support this clonotype. The chain uses TRBV3-1 and TRBJ2-3; D not resolved. CDR1 is LGHDT and CDR2 is YNNKEL in the germline V gene (reference sequence). With 3 bases removed from V and 0 bases from J, the gap between germline ends came to 1 base. This CDR3 comprises 12 residues. CDR3 in DNA: TGTGCCAGCAGCCACAGCACAGATACGCAGTATTTT. It specifies CASSHSTDTQYF.

This rearrangement joins TRBV5-1 to TRBJ2-1, with 11 bases identical to TRBD2. The trim removed 1 base at V and 8 bases at J, leaving 5 bases unmatched. The germline V gene has CDR1 SGHRS and CDR2 YFSETQ. CDR3 length equals 15 residues. The CDR3 sequence: CASSLSVSGGDEQFF. CDR3 in DNA: TGCGCCAGCAGCTTGAGTGTTAGCGGGGGGGATGAGCAGTTCTTC.

The chain carries TRBV5-5 and TRBJ1-2; 7 bases are shared with TRBD1. There are 15 residues in the CDR3. J lost 3 bases, V lost 4 bases, and 9 bases had no gene match. The V gene's germline CDR1 is SGHKS and CDR2 YYEKEE (reference sequence). The CDR3 here is CASSPGQALYYGYTF. CDR3 sequence (DNA): TGTGCCAGCAGCCCTGGACAGGCCCTCTACTATGGCTACACCTTC.